Listed here are 30 T cell receptor beta chains from one sample, sequenced in a study of response to subunit inactivated influenza vaccine (dated by TCRdb to between 2018 and 2020). The library was produced with RT-PCR. The instrument was an Illumina HiSeq 2500. The public reads were reanalyzed by TCRdb: fastp trimming at Q25, MiXCR alignment, in-frame beta chains only. Rows are unified per CDR3 protein, each entry keeping the most common DNA and genes. The sample includes hundreds of thousands of distinct CDR3 sequences, with approximately 15% observed a single time. The ten largest clones take up around 7% of the sample. The sequences come from PBMCs from blood, collected 14 to 15 days before vaccination. The receptor set was obtained from a man aged 50 to 59 who received an inactivated influenza vaccine. Donor details come from another sample of the same person, matched by shared clones.

J is TRBJ1-1 and V is TRBV6-6; perhaps TRBD1 as D (6 bases). The CDR3 loop spans 13 amino acids. Germline assignment: CDR1 MNHNY and CDR2 SVGAGI (reference sequence). Trimming shortened V by 1 base and J by 8 bases, and 11 bases separated the two germline ends. As DNA, the CDR3 is TGTGCCAGCAGTTACTATACAGGGAGCGAAGCTTTCTTT. Protein: CASSYYTGSEAFF.

The genes are TRBV30 and TRBJ1-2; 7 bases match TRBD1. This CDR3 is 16 amino acids long. The V segment lost 2 bases and the J segment 3 bases; nucleotides outside the gene matches: 12. CDR1 GTSNPN and CDR2 SVGIG come from the germline V gene (reference sequence). Written as DNA, the CDR3 is TGTGCCTGGAGTACGGCAGGGACAGTAAAGTACTATGGCTACACCTTC. Its translation is CAWSTAGTVKYYGYTF.

This sequence joins TRBV9 and TRBJ1-4; unclear D gene. The CDR3 has 15 amino acids. Germline CDR1 is SGDLS and CDR2 is YYNGEE. V was trimmed by 4 bases and J by 0 bases, leaving 10 bases between them. In DNA form, the CDR3 reads TGTGCCAGCAGCCCAGGACGGGCAACTAATGAAAAACTGTTTTTT. Protein: CASSPGRATNEKLFF.

This clonotype was counted ten times or more. This sequence joins TRBV9 and TRBJ2-2; 11 bases line up with TRBD2. J was trimmed by 6 bases and V by 0 bases; bases with no gene match: 10. The CDR3 has 18 amino acids. CDR1 and CDR2 (germline): SGDLS, YYNGEE. CDR3 protein: CASSVEISGRALAGELFF. In DNA, the CDR3 is TGTGCCAGCAGCGTAGAAATTAGCGGGAGGGCCCTCGCCGGGGAGCTGTTTTTT.

This clonotype turned up a few times. This chain links TRBV3-1 with TRBJ2-3, with TRBD1 matching over 9 bases. With V trimmed by 3 bases and J by 5 bases, 9 bases remained unmatched. The CDR3 totals 16 residues. Germline CDR1 and CDR2: LGHDT and YNNKEL (reference sequence). The DNA of the CDR3 is TGTGCCAGCAGCCACCCACCGGGACAGGGAAGAGATACGCAGTATTTT. Encoded protein: CASSHPPGQGRDTQYF.

This clonotype was seen many times. V and J are TRBV29-1 and TRBJ1-2; 10 bases align to TRBD1. V lost 0 bases to trimming and J lost 8 bases; unmatched junction nucleotides: 6. CDR1 is SQVTM, CDR2 ANQGSEA, per germline. The CDR3 length is 14 residues. The CDR3 DNA reads as TGCAGCGTTGAAGACCGGGACAGGGGCCTAGGCTACACCTTC. Amino acid sequence: CSVEDRDRGLGYTF. Full variable domain (outside the CDR3, taken from reference TRBV29-1 and TRBJ1-2): SAVISQKPSRDICQRGTSLTIQCQVDSQVTMMFWYRQQPGQSLTLIATANQGSEATYESGFVIDKFPISRPNLTFSTLTVSNMSPEDSSIYLCSVEDRDRGLGYTFGSGTRLTVV.

The chain uses TRBV15 and TRBJ1-4; D may be TRBD1 (5 bases). Germline V gene lookup returns CDR1 LNHNV and CDR2 YYDKDF (reference sequence). This CDR3 comprises 14 residues. V was clipped by 5 bases and J by 7 bases, with 14 bases between them. Here the CDR3 DNA reads TGTGCCACCAGCGACCGGGACCGCGGTGAAAAACTGTTTTTT. As protein: CATSDRDRGEKLFF.

This clonotype has more than one count but fewer than ten. The genes are TRBV6-2 or TRBV6-3 and TRBJ2-3; 8 bases line up with TRBD2. The germline V gene has CDR1 MNHEY and CDR2 SVGEGT. The CDR3 totals 16 residues. V lost 0 bases and J lost 2; bases outside the gene matches: 4. The CDR3 DNA reads TGTGCCAGCAGTTACTCGGGTAGCGGGGTCACAGATACGCAGTATTTT. Encoded protein: CASSYSGSGVTDTQYF.

The chain has TRBV7-2 and TRBJ2-3; 8 bases are shared with TRBD2. Germline loops: CDR1 SGHTA, CDR2 FQGNSA. This CDR3 has 16 residues. With V trimmed by 2 bases and J by 6 bases, 10 bases remained unmatched. The CDR3 coding sequence is TGTGCCAGCAGCTTATTCATCGGGAGGGCCATGGATACGCAGTATTTT. It specifies CASSLFIGRAMDTQYF.

The table lists this clonotype with a few counts. The genes are TRBV25-1 and TRBJ2-2; 7 nucleotides match TRBD2. This CDR3 has 16 residues. Per germline, CDR1 MGHDK and CDR2 SYGVNS. V shed 4 bases, J shed 1 base, and the junction held 6 bases outside the gene matches. CDR3: CASSATRTRNTGELFF. The CDR3 nucleotides read TGTGCCAGCAGTGCTACCCGGACTAGGAACACCGGGGAGCTGTTTTTT.

This rearrangement joins TRBV9 to TRBJ1-1, with D perhaps matching TRBD1 (5 bases). This CDR3 contains 13 residues. V lost 3 bases, J lost 0 bases, and 6 bases lay in between. CDR1 and CDR2 from the germline V gene are SGDLS and YYNGEE. The CDR3 DNA reads TGTGCCAGCAGCGGGGGACTGAACACTGAAGCTTTCTTT. Encoded protein: CASSGGLNTEAFF.

This clonotype was counted many times. The chain links TRBV20-1 to TRBJ2-1, with D tentatively TRBD1 (5 bases). CDR3 length: 12 residues. Trimming cost V 0 bases and J 10 bases, with 10 bases left between them. Germline V gives CDR1 DFQATT, CDR2 SNEGSKA (reference sequence). CDR3 sequence reads: CSARDQGVEQFF. CDR3 in DNA: TGCAGTGCTAGAGATCAAGGGGTCGAGCAGTTCTTC.

This clonotype has just a few counts. The chain carries TRBV25-1 and TRBJ2-7, with D possibly matching TRBD1 (5 bases). The CDR3 sequence is 15 residues long. The germline V gene has CDR1 MGHDK and CDR2 SYGVNS. V dropped 5 bases and J dropped 0 bases, with 14 bases sitting between them. In DNA form, the CDR3 reads TGTGCCAGCAGTTATCCGACAGCCAGCTCCTACGAGCAGTACTTC. Translation: CASSYPTASSYEQYF.

The chain has TRBV10-3 and TRBJ1-3; D call uncertain. The CDR3 length is 13 residues. Germline loops: CDR1 ENHRY, CDR2 SYGVKD. V lost 7 bases to trimming and J lost 3 bases, with 10 bases between them. The CDR3, as DNA: TGTGCCATCACAGAACAGCTTGGAAACACCATATATTTT. Encoded protein: CAITEQLGNTIYF.

This clonotype has just a few counts. The rearrangement joins TRBV21-1 to TRBJ2-2. TRBV21-1 is a known pseudogene. The CDR3 totals 15 residues. In nucleotides, the CDR3 is TGTGCCAGCAGCAAAGATGAGAACATCACCGGGGAGCTGTTTTTT. It yields the protein CASSKDENITGELFF.

The chain links TRBV24-1 to TRBJ1-5, with D possibly being TRBD1 (6 bases). CDR3 length equals 17 residues. Germline V gene lookup returns CDR1 KGHDR and CDR2 SFDVKD. The V gene lost 9 bases and the J gene lost 0 bases, with 20 bases spanning the gap. The chain's CDR3 is CATPRGASSDSNQPQHF. CDR3 coding DNA: TGTGCCACCCCAAGGGGGGCATCTTCCGATAGCAATCAGCCCCAGCATTTT.

Note on this clonotype: A junction boundary mismatches the germline segment, possibly from a read error. The chain uses TRBV5-1 and TRBJ2-7; 9 nucleotides line up with TRBD1. This CDR3 contains 14 residues. Germline values: CDR1 SGHRS, CDR2 YFSETQ. This chain's CDR3 is CASSPGQGKGERYF. For the CDR3, the DNA is TGCGCCAGCAGCCCAGGACAGGGGAAAGGCGAGCGGTACTTC.

V is TRBV7-2 and J is TRBJ2-1; no clear D gene. The CDR3 loop spans 14 amino acids. Germline CDR1 SGHTA, CDR2 FQGNSA. Trimming shortened V by 1 base and J by 2 bases, and 6 bases separated the two germline ends. The CDR3 DNA reads as TGTGCCAGCAGCTTAGGCCTGGCCTACAATGAGCAGTTCTTC. As protein: CASSLGLAYNEQFF.

The chain employs TRBV2 and TRBJ2-4, with a weak D call TRBD1 (5 bases). V lost 2 bases and J 0 bases, leaving 14 bases between the germline ends. The germline CDR1 and CDR2 sequences are SNHLY and FYNNEI. CDR3 length equals 17 residues. The CDR3 DNA sequence: TGTGCCAGCAGTGAATTGGGGCAGGGTATAGCCAAAAACATTCAGTACTTC. Translated, it gives CASSELGQGIAKNIQYF.

This clonotype was seen a few times. The chain combines TRBV11-2 with TRBJ2-7; 13 nucleotides align to TRBD2. Germline V gives CDR1 SGHAT, CDR2 FQNNGV. CDR3 length: 18 residues. Germline trimming cut 2 bases from V and 4 bases from J; bases unmatched to any gene: 11. CDR3: CASSLQIGTSGTVYEQYF. In DNA form, the CDR3 reads TGTGCCAGCAGCTTACAGATCGGGACTAGCGGGACGGTATACGAGCAGTACTTC.

This clonotype was observed a few times. The J gene is TRBJ2-3, the V gene TRBV20-1, with TRBD2 matching over 11 bases. The CDR3 runs 15 residues. J gave up 4 bases and V 1 base, and 4 bases lay outside the gene matches. The germline CDR1 and CDR2 sequences are DFQATT and SNEGSKA (reference sequence). The CDR3 reads CSARVGTSGSDTQYF. The CDR3 DNA is TGCAGTGCTAGAGTAGGGACTAGCGGTTCAGATACGCAGTATTTT.

This clonotype was seen a handful of times. CDR3 in amino acids: CASSPDRAQHYEQYF. The CDR3 region has the DNA TGTGCCAGCAGCCCTGACAGGGCTCAACATTACGAGCAGTACTTC. This chain uses TRBV3-1 with TRBJ2-7; 7 positions match TRBD1. The germline gives CDR1 LGHDT, CDR2 YNNKEL (reference sequence). CDR3 length equals 15 residues. Germline trimming cut 4 bases from V and 4 bases from J; bases unmatched to any gene: 10.

This clonotype occurred many times. The chain employs TRBV7-2 and TRBJ2-7, with 8 bases identical to TRBD2. The V and J ends lost 4 bases and 3 bases, in that order; junction bases with no gene match: 2. The CDR3 runs 13 residues. In germline, CDR1 is SGHTA, CDR2 FQGNSA. The CDR3 coding sequence is TGTGCCAGCAGCTCCGGGAGGGGCTACGAGCAGTACTTC. Amino acids: CASSSGRGYEQYF.

This clonotype was seen more than once but under ten times. The chain is built from TRBV29-1 and TRBJ2-7, with 9 bases aligning to TRBD1. The CDR3 is 14 residues long. The germline CDR1 and CDR2 sequences are SQVTM and ANQGSEA. Unmatched junction bases numbered 7, after V lost 6 bases and J lost 1 base. CDR3 protein: CSVAGQGFSYEQYF. Here the CDR3 DNA reads TGCAGCGTGGCGGGACAGGGCTTTTCCTACGAGCAGTACTTC.

V is TRBV11-2 and J is TRBJ2-7; TRBD1 matches 9 bases. Germline-derived CDR1 and CDR2 are SGHAT and FQNNGV. The CDR3 has 18 residues. The V gene end was trimmed by 6 bases and the J gene end by 0 bases; junction bases not matched to a gene: 15. The CDR3 protein is CASRFWPGQGLFSYEQYF. In DNA form, the CDR3 reads TGTGCCAGCAGATTCTGGCCGGGACAGGGCCTTTTCTCCTACGAGCAGTACTTC.

The sample holds many counts of this clonotype. J is TRBJ1-2 and V is TRBV4-1; D perhaps matches TRBD1 (5 bases). CDR1 and CDR2 from the germline V gene are MGHRA and YSYEKL. The V gene lost 4 bases and the J gene lost 3 bases, with 12 bases spanning the gap. This CDR3 is built from 14 residues. As DNA, the CDR3 is TGCGCCAGCAGCCTAACCGGGGGACACTATGGCTACACCTTC. It encodes CASSLTGGHYGYTF.

The rearrangement links TRBV19 to TRBJ1-2; 8 bases align to TRBD1. Germline CDR1 reads LNHDA; CDR2 reads SQIVND (reference sequence). The ends lost 5 bases at V and 6 bases at J; junction bases unmatched: 14. The CDR3 runs 16 residues. The CDR3 nucleotides are TGTGCCAGTAGTCTCCGGGACAGGAAGGAAATCAATGGCTACACCTTC. Translated: CASSLRDRKEINGYTF.

The chain carries TRBV4-3 and TRBJ2-7; 8 bases match TRBD2. With V trimmed by 2 bases and J by 5 bases, 11 bases remained unmatched. The CDR3 has 16 amino acids. Germline V gene lookup returns CDR1 LGHNA and CDR2 YSLEER. The CDR3 spells CASSQTTGTRGDEQYF. The CDR3 DNA is TGCGCCAGCAGCCAAACAACCGGGACTAGGGGGGACGAGCAGTACTTC.

The CDR3 here is CASTAGTGIGELFF. The CDR3 DNA reads TGTGCCAGCACCGCCGGGACAGGGATCGGGGAGCTGTTTTTT. The chain recombines TRBV3-1 with TRBJ2-2, with TRBD1 matching over 9 bases. Trimming cost V 7 bases and J 7 bases; bases outside gene matches: 7. Germline assignment: CDR1 LGHDT and CDR2 YNNKEL (reference sequence). The CDR3 runs to 14 residues.

This clonotype was detected a few times. The rearrangement uses TRBV20-1 and TRBJ1-1; no definite D call. This CDR3 has 14 amino acids. Germline values: CDR1 DFQATT, CDR2 SNEGSKA (reference sequence). Trimming shortened V by 3 bases and J by 1 base, and 12 bases separated the two germline ends. This CDR3 is CSASFRQGNTEAFF. The CDR3 DNA follows: TGCAGTGCTAGTTTTCGCCAAGGGAACACTGAAGCTTTCTTT.